A single sample is the source of the 20 T cell receptor beta chains below, sequenced in a study of cytomegalovirus exposure and HLA in healthy donors (TCRdb year 2017). Libraries were constructed by the immunoSEQ multiplex PCR assay. The multiplex PCR relied on a mix of 60 forward primers for TCR Vbeta segments and 13 reverse primers for TCR Jbeta segments. In TCRdb, the immuneACCESS table is reduced to in-frame sequences with V and J assigned. These tables do not hold every clone; where another copy was compared, an unresolved V gene accounts for under half, and the others remain unexplained. The sample yields fewer than 45,000 clones; 85% to 95% were counted once. The top ten clones comprise roughly 3% of the sample. Sequencing was done on a sample of PBMCs. Every receptor here comes from a woman aged 18-29 years in good health and CMV-seronegative.

The gene calls are TRBV5-1 and TRBJ2-3; 11 bases align to TRBD2. The CDR3 contains 16 residues. The germline V gene encodes CDR1 SGHRS and CDR2 YFSETQ. The V and J ends lost 3 bases and 0 bases, in that order; junction bases with no gene match: 3. The CDR3 region is CASSSLAGASTDTQYF. CDR3 DNA sequence: TGCGCCAGCAGCTCACTAGCGGGAGCGAGCACAGATACGCAGTATTTT.

The chain has TRBV6-1 and TRBJ2-7; 13 positions match TRBD2. The germline CDR1 and CDR2 sequences are MNHNS and SASEGT. The CDR3 contains 14 residues. V lost 8 bases, J lost 6 bases, and 7 bases stayed unmatched. This CDR3 is CASGTSGTDGEQYF. The CDR3 region has the DNA TGTGCCAGCGGGACTAGCGGGACGGACGGCGAGCAGTACTTC.

The chain has TRBV2 and TRBJ2-7; TRBD2 matches at 9 bases. J lost 1 base, V lost 4 bases, and 5 bases had no gene match. Germline values: CDR1 SNHLY, CDR2 FYNNEI. CDR3 length: 15 residues. The CDR3 DNA sequence: TGTGCCAGCAGTGGTCGCGGGGGGGTATCCTACGAGCAGTACTTC. The encoded protein is CASSGRGGVSYEQYF.

The chain is built from TRBV2 and TRBJ2-7; D is perhaps TRBD1 (5 bases). The germline gives CDR1 SNHLY, CDR2 FYNNEI. The CDR3 runs 13 residues. The germline V and J ends were trimmed by 7 bases and 4 bases, with 14 bases remaining between them. The CDR3 DNA sequence: TGTGCCAGCATCTTCAAAAGGGGTTACGAGCAGTACTTC. Encoded protein: CASIFKRGYEQYF.

V usage is TRBV6-5 and J usage is TRBJ1-5; 10 bases map to TRBD1. CDR3 length: 15 residues. The V gene's germline CDR1 is MNHEY and CDR2 SVGAGI. Trimming cost V 5 bases and J 2 bases; bases outside gene matches: 3. Here the CDR3 reads CASSPGTGGNQPQHF. The DNA for the CDR3 is TGTGCCAGCAGTCCCGGGACAGGGGGCAATCAGCCCCAGCATTTT.

This clone was recorded a few times. CDR3 amino acids: CASSVGGLGQETQYF. The CDR3 bases are TGTGCCAGCAGCGTGGGGGGGCTAGGCCAAGAGACCCAGTACTTC. The J gene is TRBJ2-5, the V gene TRBV7-3; weak D call: TRBD2 (7 bases). The V gene lost 5 bases and the J gene lost 1 base, with 14 bases spanning the gap. CDR1 SGHTA and CDR2 FQGTGA come from the germline V gene. CDR3 length equals 15 residues.

The chain employs TRBV27 and TRBJ2-2; TRBD1 matches at 9 bases. The CDR3 contains 19 residues. V lost 4 bases to trimming and J lost 9 bases; unmatched junction nucleotides: 21. Germline V gene sequence: CDR1 MNHEY, CDR2 SMNVEV (reference sequence). The CDR3 DNA reads TGTGCCAGCAGTTCCCACAGGGGGCCGCAGTCCAGGGGGCCCCGGGAGCTGTTTTTT. Its protein is CASSSHRGPQSRGPRELFF.

The chain recombines TRBV29-1 with TRBJ2-3, with 9 bases fitting TRBD2. CDR3 length equals 14 residues. Trimming removed 3 bases from V and 6 bases from J; junction bases left unmatched: 7. Germline CDR1 and CDR2: SQVTM and ANQGSEA. The CDR3 sequence: CSVETSGAGDTQYF. CDR3 coding DNA: TGCAGCGTTGAGACTAGCGGAGCCGGGGATACGCAGTATTTT.

The genes are TRBV5-5 and TRBJ2-5, with 9 bases that match TRBD2. J lost 5 bases, V lost 5 bases, and 10 bases had no gene match. The CDR3 length is 15 residues. Germline CDR1 SGHKS, CDR2 YYEKEE (reference sequence). CDR3 residues: CASSSQTSGIETQYF. CDR3 in DNA: TGTGCCAGCAGTTCCCAGACTAGCGGTATTGAGACCCAGTACTTC. The variable domain in full, with the rest retrieved from reference TRBV5-5 and TRBJ2-5, is DAGVTQSPTHLIKTRGQQVTLRCSPISGHKSVSWYQQVLGQGPQFIFQYYEKEERGRGNFPDRFSARQFPNYSSELNVNALLLGDSALYLCASSSQTSGIETQYFGPGTRLLVL.

The chain combines TRBV6-1 with TRBJ1-2; D is unresolved. Germline V lookup: CDR1 MNHNS, CDR2 SASEGT. This CDR3 comprises 13 residues. The V end was cut by 4 bases, the J end by 1 base, with 7 bases between. The CDR3 reads CASSAQNNYGYTF. The CDR3, as DNA: TGTGCCAGCAGTGCACAGAATAACTATGGCTACACCTTC.

In its sample, this clone was seen once. The V and J genes are TRBV28 and TRBJ2-4, with TRBD1 identical over 8 bases. Germline loops: CDR1 MDHEN, CDR2 SYDVKM. V was clipped by 1 base and J by 0 bases; unmatched bases: 8. The CDR3 length is 18 residues. The CDR3, as DNA: TGTGCCAGCAGTTTATTCGCGGGGACAGGCGGAGCCAAAAACATTCAGTACTTC. It codes for CASSLFAGTGGAKNIQYF.

This clone was observed once. The J gene is TRBJ2-5, the V gene TRBV6-5; tentative D call: TRBD2 (6 bases). Germline CDR1 reads MNHEY; CDR2 reads SVGAGI. The V end lost 6 bases, the J end lost 5 bases, and 16 bases lay between the germline ends. There are 14 residues in the CDR3. CDR3 coding DNA: TGTGCCAGCAGCACACCAGACCGGGGGGAGACCCAGTACTTC. Translation: CASSTPDRGETQYF.

The V gene is TRBV19, the J gene TRBJ1-1; maybe TRBD1 (5 bases). V lost 5 bases and J lost 7, with 11 bases in between. The CDR3 length is 12 residues. Germline V lookup: CDR1 LNHDA, CDR2 SQIVND (reference sequence). CDR3 sequence reads: CASSGDRGEAFF. In nucleotides, the CDR3 is TGTGCCAGTAGTGGCGATAGGGGTGAAGCTTTCTTT.

This chain connects TRBV5-1 to TRBJ2-1; TRBD2 matches at 7 bases. V trimming: 1 base; J trimming: 8 bases; junction bases outside the gene matches: 6. In germline, CDR1 is SGHRS, CDR2 YFSETQ. The CDR3 runs to 14 residues. The CDR3 DNA sequence: TGCGCCAGCAGCTTGATTCGCGGGAGCGATGAGCAGTTCTTC. Protein sequence: CASSLIRGSDEQFF.

The J gene is TRBJ2-7, the V gene TRBV15, with 7 positions matching TRBD2. The germline gives CDR1 LNHNV, CDR2 YYDKDF (reference sequence). The CDR3 consists of 23 residues. J was trimmed by 2 bases and V by 0 bases; bases with no gene match: 28. For the CDR3, the DNA is TGTGCCACCAGCAGAGATATATTCGGCGCGGCTAGCGGACGTACCTCCACAACCTACGAGCAGTACTTC. Amino acid sequence: CATSRDIFGAASGRTSTTYEQYF.

The CDR3 reads CASSSRAYPGVNTQYF. In nucleotides, the CDR3 is TGTGCCAGCAGCTCCAGGGCCTATCCCGGAGTTAACACGCAGTATTTT. V and J are TRBV9 and TRBJ2-3; tentatively, D is TRBD1 (5 bases). Germline V CDR1 and CDR2: SGDLS, YYNGEE. The CDR3 spans 16 residues. Trimming removed 4 bases from V and 9 bases from J, with 24 bases in between.

The chain links TRBV6-5 to TRBJ1-3; no clear D gene. The ends were cut back, 2 bases at V and 4 bases at J, with 6 bases in the middle. CDR1 MNHEY and CDR2 SVGAGI come from the germline V gene. The CDR3 is 13 amino acids. The CDR3 DNA sequence: TGTGCCAGCAGTTACCGCGGGGGAAACACCATATATTTT. Translated, it gives CASSYRGGNTIYF.

The gene calls are TRBV14 and TRBJ2-1, with 7 nucleotides matching TRBD1. The trim removed 1 base at V and 8 bases at J, leaving 17 bases unmatched. Germline loops: CDR1 SGHDN, CDR2 FVKESK. The CDR3 is 18 residues long. CDR3 sequence: CASSQAYRGPYTVDEQFF. The CDR3, as DNA: TGTGCCAGCAGCCAAGCATACAGGGGCCCTTACACGGTCGATGAGCAGTTCTTC.

This chain joins TRBV5-5 and TRBJ1-2, with D unclear. Trimming took off 4 bases at V and 5 bases at J, with 9 bases between the two ends. CDR3 length: 12 residues. Germline loops: CDR1 SGHKS, CDR2 YYEKEE (reference sequence). The CDR3, as DNA: TGTGCCAGCAGCATGGTCGGGTATGGCTACACCTTC. Translating it yields CASSMVGYGYTF.

The rearrangement uses TRBV19 and TRBJ2-2; D unresolved. CDR3 size: 14 residues. Between the trimmed V and J ends, which lost 3 bases and 2 bases, there was a span of 7 bases. The germline gives CDR1 LNHDA, CDR2 SQIVND (reference sequence). CDR3 sequence reads: CASSMVHNTGELFF. The CDR3 DNA sequence: TGTGCCAGTAGTATGGTACACAACACCGGGGAGCTGTTTTTT.